The clone carrying this T cell receptor (beta chain) was detected only once. Its antigen remains unknown. Trimming took 3 bases from V and 5 from J, leaving 15 bases between them. CDR3 size: 15 residues. Profiling relied on immunoSEQ multiplex PCR, and the TCRdb table lists in-frame clones only, not all of them. The sample carries 60,000 to 65,000 clones, less than 95% recorded once. This entry comes from a study of OX40 agonist ivuxolimab in advanced cancers. Study conclusions and caveats: CD8+ T cells showed, on average, more clonal expansion than CD4+ cells.

The chain has TRBV23-1 and TRBJ2-3; D possibly corresponds to TRBD2 (5 bases). TRBV23-1 is known as an ORF, though its function is uncertain. The clonotype comes from an adult with an advanced solid tumor such as melanoma, head and neck, liver or kidney cancer. Sequencing was performed on CD4+ or CD8+ T cells sorted from blood, taken in a trial of the OX40 agonist ivuxolimab. CDR3 in amino acids: CASSHPSGFKDTQYF. In nucleotides, the CDR3 is TGCGCCAGCAGTCATCCGTCGGGGTTTAAAGATACGCAGTATTTT.